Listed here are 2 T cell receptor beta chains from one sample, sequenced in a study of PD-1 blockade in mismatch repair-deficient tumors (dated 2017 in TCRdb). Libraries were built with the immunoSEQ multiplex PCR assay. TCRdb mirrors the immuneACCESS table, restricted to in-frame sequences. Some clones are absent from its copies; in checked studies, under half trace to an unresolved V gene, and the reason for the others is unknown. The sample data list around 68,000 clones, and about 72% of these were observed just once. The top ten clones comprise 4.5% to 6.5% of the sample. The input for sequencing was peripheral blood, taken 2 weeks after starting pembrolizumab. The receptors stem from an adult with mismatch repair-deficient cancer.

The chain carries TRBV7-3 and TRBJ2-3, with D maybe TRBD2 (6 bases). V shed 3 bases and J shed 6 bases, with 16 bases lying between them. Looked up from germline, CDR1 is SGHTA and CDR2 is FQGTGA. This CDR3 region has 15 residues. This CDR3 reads CASSFVGTPGDTQYF. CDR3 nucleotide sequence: TGTGCCAGCAGCTTTGTGGGGACTCCGGGGGATACGCAGTATTTT.

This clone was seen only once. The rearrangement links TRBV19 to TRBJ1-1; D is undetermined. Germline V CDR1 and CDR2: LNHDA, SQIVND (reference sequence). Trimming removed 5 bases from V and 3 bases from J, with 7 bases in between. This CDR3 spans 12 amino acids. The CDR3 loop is CASSQTHTEAFF. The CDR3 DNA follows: TGTGCCAGTAGTCAAACTCACACTGAAGCTTTCTTT.